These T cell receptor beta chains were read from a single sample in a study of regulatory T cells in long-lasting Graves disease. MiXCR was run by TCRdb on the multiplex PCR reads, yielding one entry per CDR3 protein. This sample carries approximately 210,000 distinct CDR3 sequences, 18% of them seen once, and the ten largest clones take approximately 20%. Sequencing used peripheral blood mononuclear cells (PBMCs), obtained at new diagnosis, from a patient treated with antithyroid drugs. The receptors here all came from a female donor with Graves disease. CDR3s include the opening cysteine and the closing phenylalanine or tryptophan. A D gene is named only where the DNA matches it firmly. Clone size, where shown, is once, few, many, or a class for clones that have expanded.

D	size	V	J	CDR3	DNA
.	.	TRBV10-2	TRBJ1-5	CASSEFQDRPRHF	TGCGCCAGCAGTGAGTTCCAGGATCGGCCCCGGCATTTT
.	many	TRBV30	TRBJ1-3	CAWSPQPGNTIYF	TGTGCCTGGAGTCCCCAGCCTGGAAACACCATATATTTT
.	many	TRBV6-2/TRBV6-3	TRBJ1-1	CASSTRTVNTEAFF	TGTGCCAGCAGTACCAGGACGGTGAACACTGAAGCTTTCTTT
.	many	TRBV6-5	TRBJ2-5	CASSYGDSGRDQETQYF	TGTGCCAGCAGTTACGGCGATAGCGGTCGGGACCAAGAGACCCAGTACTTC
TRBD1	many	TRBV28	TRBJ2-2	CASSQQGSGELFF	TGTGCCAGCAGTCAACAGGGGTCCGGGGAGCTGTTTTTT
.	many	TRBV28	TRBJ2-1	CASSLSPSLGGSKNEQFF	TGTGCCAGCAGTTTATCACCCTCCCTAGGAGGCAGCAAGAATGAGCAGTTCTTC
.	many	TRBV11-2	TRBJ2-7	CASSPLRGHEQYF	TGTGCCAGCAGCCCCTTAAGGGGCCACGAGCAGTACTTC
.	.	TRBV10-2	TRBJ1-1	CASGARNTEAFF	TGCGCCAGCGGAGCAAGGAACACTGAAGCTTTCTTT
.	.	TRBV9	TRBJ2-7	CASSGVRLAPFYEQYF	TGTGCCAGCAGCGGAGTTCGGCTAGCACCCTTTTACGAGCAGTACTTC
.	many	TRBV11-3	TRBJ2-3	CASSLDPKRLAERGDTQYF	TGTGCCAGCAGCTTAGACCCTAAACGACTAGCCGAAAGGGGGGATACGCAGTATTTT
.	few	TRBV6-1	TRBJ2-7	CASKELQTGGYEQYF	TGTGCCAGCAAGGAGCTCCAGACAGGAGGCTACGAGCAGTACTTC
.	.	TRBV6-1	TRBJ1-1	CASRPWTPNTEAFF	TGTGCCAGCAGACCCTGGACACCGAACACTGAAGCTTTCTTT
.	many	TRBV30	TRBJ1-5	CAWSRGRNQPQHF	TGTGCCTGGAGTCGAGGGCGCAATCAGCCCCAGCATTTT
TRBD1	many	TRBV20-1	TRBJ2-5	CSAHIPWDRQQETQYF	TGCAGTGCTCACATTCCTTGGGACAGGCAGCAAGAGACCCAGTACTTC
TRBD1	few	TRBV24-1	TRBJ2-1	CAASDSGTGGLYNEQFF	TGTGCCGCCAGTGATTCCGGGACAGGGGGCTTATACAATGAGCAGTTCTTC
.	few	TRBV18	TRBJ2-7	CASSSGAAAYEQYF	TGTGCCAGCTCGTCCGGGGCAGCCGCCTACGAGCAGTACTTC
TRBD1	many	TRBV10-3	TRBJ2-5	CAISNPPTGAQYF	TGTGCCATCAGCAATCCTCCGACAGGGGCCCAGTACTTC
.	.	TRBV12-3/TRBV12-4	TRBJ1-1	CASSSLQGTTEAFF	TGTGCCAGCAGTTCACTACAGGGTACCACTGAAGCTTTCTTT
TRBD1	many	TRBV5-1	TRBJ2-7	CASSMGQGSYEQYF	TGCGCCAGCAGCATGGGACAGGGCTCCTACGAGCAGTACTTC
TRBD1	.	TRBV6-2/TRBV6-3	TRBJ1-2	CASSYVFDLTGSYGYTF	TGTGCCAGCAGTTACGTCTTCGACCTGACAGGGAGTTACGGCTACACCTTC
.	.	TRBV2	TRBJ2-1	CASSDDVGYNEQFF	TGTGCCAGCAGTGATGACGTGGGGTACAATGAGCAGTTCTTC
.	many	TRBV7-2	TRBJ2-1	CASSLAVYNEQFF	TGTGCCAGCAGCTTAGCGGTCTACAATGAGCAGTTCTTC
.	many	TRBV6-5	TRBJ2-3	CASSYYRDAGTDTQYF	TGTGCCAGCAGTTACTACCGGGATGCGGGCACAGATACGCAGTATTTT
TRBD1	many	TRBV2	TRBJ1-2	CASSAEGTGNGYTF	TGTGCCAGCAGTGCCGAAGGGACAGGGAACGGCTACACCTTC
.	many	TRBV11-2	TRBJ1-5	CASSPRPGSNQPQHF	TGTGCCAGCAGCCCCCGGCCGGGAAGCAATCAGCCCCAGCATTTT
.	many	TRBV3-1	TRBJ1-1	CASSQLSNVGPEAFF	TGTGCCAGCAGCCAATTGTCGAACGTGGGGCCTGAAGCTTTCTTT
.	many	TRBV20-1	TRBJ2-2	CSASDQGNTGELFF	TGCAGTGCTAGCGACCAGGGAAACACCGGGGAGCTGTTTTTT
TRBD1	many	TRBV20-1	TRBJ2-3	CSAGGTGITDTQYF	TGCAGTGCAGGTGGGACAGGCATCACAGATACGCAGTATTTT
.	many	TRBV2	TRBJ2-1	CASSEALLDNEQFF	TGTGCCAGCAGTGAAGCGCTTCTGGACAATGAGCAGTTCTTC
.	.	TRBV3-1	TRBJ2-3	CASSQRTAQRTDTQYF	TGTGCCAGCAGCCAACGGACAGCCCAGCGCACAGATACGCAGTATTTT
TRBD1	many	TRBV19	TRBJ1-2	CASSKGTGNGYTF	TGTGCCAGTAGTAAAGGGACAGGGAATGGCTACACCTTC
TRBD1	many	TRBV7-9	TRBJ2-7	CASSPGQGMNSYEQYF	TGTGCCAGCAGCCCCGGACAGGGTATGAACTCCTACGAGCAGTACTTC
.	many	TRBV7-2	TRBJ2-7	CASSEEGVGEQYF	TGTGCCAGCAGCGAGGAGGGCGTGGGGGAGCAGTACTTC
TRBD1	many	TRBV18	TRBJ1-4	CASSRGQGGEKLFF	TGTGCCAGCTCCCGTGGACAGGGGGGTGAAAAACTGTTTTTT